This TCR beta chain stems from a study of T cells in Graves' hyperthyroidism and ophthalmopathy. This clonotype appeared many times. Authors of the study amplified TCR beta CDR3 regions from RNA transcripts. The HTBI primer set was used in a first-round RT-PCR of the TCR CDR3. TCRdb re-called the multiplex PCR reads through MiXCR, storing one row per CDR3 protein. The sample holds a few hundred thousand distinct CDR3 sequences, around 21% seen once. V lost 1 base and J 4 bases, leaving 14 bases between the germline ends. The CDR3 spans 15 residues. Germline V gene sequence: CDR1 SGHAT, CDR2 FQNNGV. This chain links TRBV11-2 with TRBJ2-7; possibly TRBD1 for D (6 bases). The sequenced material came from blood. This receptor was taken from a man aged 18-30 years with Graves' hyperthyroidism. The CDR3 sequence: CASSLARDIFYEQYF. CDR3 sequence (DNA): TGTGCCAGCAGCTTAGCTCGGGACATATTTTACGAGCAGTACTTC.